Listed here are 17 T cell receptor beta chains from one sample, sequenced in a study of PD-L1 blockade in urothelial cancer. The method was immunoSEQ multiplex PCR; TCRdb's version includes in-frame clones alone and lacks a portion of them. The data hold about 95,000 clones, with roughly 87% observed a single time. Time point denoted: pretreatment peripheral blood. The sample in question was PBMCs, obtained around atezolizumab (anti-PD-L1) treatment. These receptors were taken from a man aged 60-69 years with urothelial cancer.

The V and J genes are TRBV5-6 and TRBJ2-7; TRBD1 might be the D (6 bases). Between the trimmed V and J ends, which lost 2 bases and 3 bases, there was a span of 9 bases. The CDR3 is made up of 13 amino acids. CDR1 and CDR2 from the germline V gene are SGHDT and YYEEEE. The CDR3 region has the DNA TGTGCCAGCAGCTTCACAGGGAGCTACGAGCAGTACTTC. Its protein product is CASSFTGSYEQYF. Together with reference TRBV5-6 and TRBJ2-7, the CDR3 gives the full variable domain: DAGVTQSPTHLIKTRGQQVTLRCSPKSGHDTVSWYQQALGQGPQFIFQYYEEEERQRGNFPDRFSGHQFPNYSSELNVNALLLGDSALYLCASSFTGSYEQYFGPGTRLTVT.

This clone was observed a single time. V and J are TRBV5-1 and TRBJ2-5; no clear D. This CDR3 contains 13 residues. CDR1 is SGHRS, CDR2 YFSETQ, per germline. The V end was cut by 10 bases, the J end by 2 bases, with 15 bases between. CDR3 region: CAASTAGQETQYF. As DNA, the CDR3 is TGCGCCGCATCAACAGCCGGACAAGAGACCCAGTACTTC.

V usage is TRBV5-4 and J usage is TRBJ2-6; tentatively, D is TRBD2 (5 bases). Germline CDR1 SGHNT, CDR2 YYREEE (reference sequence). Trimming pared 2 bases from V and 0 bases from J, leaving 9 bases between. This CDR3 is built from 16 residues. CDR3 sequence: CASSFSANSGANVLTF. Here the CDR3 DNA reads TGTGCCAGCAGCTTTAGCGCCAACTCTGGGGCCAACGTCCTGACTTTC.

The genes are TRBV5-1 and TRBJ2-2; TRBD2 matches 10 bases. Per germline, CDR1 SGHRS and CDR2 YFSETQ. The V and J ends lost 2 bases and 0 bases, in that order; junction bases with no gene match: 4. The CDR3 is 17 amino acids. This CDR3 reads CASSFRAGGPNTGELFF. CDR3 sequence (DNA): TGCGCCAGCAGCTTCCGAGCGGGGGGGCCGAACACCGGGGAGCTGTTTTTT.

The gene calls are TRBV2 and TRBJ2-7; 11 bases are a match to TRBD2. After removal of 5 bases from V and 5 bases from J, the junction contained 5 bases not matched to a gene. Looked up from germline, CDR1 is SNHLY and CDR2 is FYNNEI. The CDR3 covers 14 residues. CDR3: CASSPPLAGDEQYF. The CDR3 region has the DNA TGTGCCAGCAGTCCCCCACTAGCGGGGGACGAGCAGTACTTC.

This sequence joins TRBV7-9 and TRBJ2-2; D possibly corresponds to TRBD1 (6 bases). CDR3 length equals 16 residues. Trimming removed 2 bases from V and 5 bases from J, with 15 bases in between. Looked up from germline, CDR1 is SEHNR and CDR2 is FQNEAQ (reference sequence). CDR3 sequence: CASSLLGGHPTGELFF. The CDR3 DNA sequence: TGTGCCAGCAGCTTACTTGGGGGACACCCAACCGGGGAGCTGTTTTTT.

The rearrangement links TRBV30 to TRBJ2-5; 11 bases agree with TRBD2. CDR1 is GTSNPN and CDR2 is SVGIG in the germline V gene (reference sequence). This CDR3 region has 17 residues. V trimming: 3 bases; J trimming: 2 bases; junction bases outside the gene matches: 11. CDR3 loop: CAWRRSGRAGGQETQYF. CDR3 DNA: TGTGCCTGGAGACGTAGCGGGAGGGCCGGAGGTCAAGAGACCCAGTACTTC.

The table lists this clone with a count of one. This rearrangement joins TRBV7-2 to TRBJ2-7; the D gene is possibly TRBD2 (5 bases). Germline values: CDR1 SGHTA, CDR2 FQGNSA. The germline V and J ends were trimmed by 3 bases and 0 bases, with 12 bases remaining between them. This CDR3 region has 15 residues. Here the CDR3 reads CASSLLGLTSYEQYF. In nucleotides, the CDR3 is TGTGCCAGCAGCTTGCTCGGACTGACCTCCTACGAGCAGTACTTC.

This clone was counted a single time. The V and J genes are TRBV9 and TRBJ1-4; D is perhaps TRBD1 (6 bases). Germline V gene sequence: CDR1 SGDLS, CDR2 YYNGEE. V lost 1 base and J 8 bases, leaving 15 bases between the germline ends. The CDR3 is 15 amino acids. CDR3 bases: TGTGCCAGCAGCGTATCCCCAAGGGGGGGCGAAAAACTGTTTTTT. The encoded protein is CASSVSPRGGEKLFF.

This clone was recorded a few times. The chain recombines TRBV19 with TRBJ2-7; TRBD1 aligns across 11 bases. The CDR3 consists of 15 residues. CDR1 is LNHDA, CDR2 SQIVND, per germline (reference sequence). The V and J ends lost 5 bases and 6 bases, in that order; junction bases with no gene match: 9. In DNA, the CDR3 is TGTGCCAGTAGTCCATCCCCGGGACAGGGGGTCGAGCAGTACTTC. Translating gives CASSPSPGQGVEQYF.

The chain joins TRBV29-1 to TRBJ2-4, with 8 bases matching TRBD1. Trimming removed 3 bases from V and 0 bases from J; junction bases left unmatched: 13. Looked up from germline, CDR1 is SQVTM and CDR2 is ANQGSEA. The CDR3 is 18 amino acids. The CDR3 spells CSVEGTWTGSLAKNIQYF. As DNA, the CDR3 is TGCAGCGTTGAGGGGACCTGGACAGGGAGCCTAGCCAAAAACATTCAGTACTTC.

The rearrangement links TRBV29-1 to TRBJ2-6; 7 bases are a match to TRBD2. The CDR3 length is 14 residues. Germline CDR1 and CDR2: SQVTM and ANQGSEA. V lost 5 bases and J lost 4; bases outside the gene matches: 5. This chain's CDR3 is CSVWGEGGANVLTF. The CDR3 region has the DNA TGCAGCGTTTGGGGGGAGGGCGGGGCCAACGTCCTGACTTTC.

This clone was counted a single time. The rearrangement uses TRBV9 and TRBJ1-3; D may be TRBD1 (5 bases). In germline, CDR1 is SGDLS, CDR2 YYNGEE. Between the trimmed V and J ends, which lost 0 bases and 2 bases, there was a span of 9 bases. The CDR3 totals 15 residues. CDR3 DNA sequence: TGTGCCAGCAGCGTAGAAGGACACCCTGGAAACACCATATATTTT. Translation gives CASSVEGHPGNTIYF.

The chain links TRBV11-3 to TRBJ2-1; D gene ambiguous. Germline CDR1 is SGHNT and CDR2 is YENEEA. The CDR3 extends over 17 amino acids. Trimming removed 4 bases at V and 0 bases at J, with 16 bases between. Here the CDR3 DNA reads TGTGCCAGCAGCTCCCGCTCCGGCGGCCACTCCTACAATGAGCAGTTCTTC. Its protein product is CASSSRSGGHSYNEQFF.

The chain has TRBV5-1 and TRBJ1-5; no reliable D call. CDR3 length equals 15 residues. V was trimmed by 6 bases and J by 0 bases, leaving 13 bases between them. Germline lookup yields CDR1 SGHRS and CDR2 YFSETQ. CDR3 bases: TGCGCCAGCACCGTGGACGGGAATAGCAATCAGCCCCAGCATTTT. Protein product: CASTVDGNSNQPQHF.

This rearrangement joins TRBV28 to TRBJ1-5, with 8 nucleotides matching TRBD1. The CDR3 sequence is 16 residues long. J gave up 2 bases and V 4 bases, and 7 bases lay outside the gene matches. The germline V gene has CDR1 MDHEN and CDR2 SYDVKM. The DNA of the CDR3 is TGTGCCAGCAGTTCATTAGACAGGGGACGCAATCAGCCCCAGCATTTT. It is translated as CASSSLDRGRNQPQHF.

The rearrangement uses TRBV5-3 and TRBJ1-5; 8 positions agree with TRBD1. TRBV5-3 is known as an ORF, though its function is uncertain. The V gene end was trimmed by 4 bases and the J gene end by 6 bases; junction bases not matched to a gene: 9. This CDR3 has 15 amino acids. The CDR3 bases are TGTGCCAGAAGCCCGGACAGGGCCCTCGGTCAGCCCCAGCATTTT. This encodes CARSPDRALGQPQHF.